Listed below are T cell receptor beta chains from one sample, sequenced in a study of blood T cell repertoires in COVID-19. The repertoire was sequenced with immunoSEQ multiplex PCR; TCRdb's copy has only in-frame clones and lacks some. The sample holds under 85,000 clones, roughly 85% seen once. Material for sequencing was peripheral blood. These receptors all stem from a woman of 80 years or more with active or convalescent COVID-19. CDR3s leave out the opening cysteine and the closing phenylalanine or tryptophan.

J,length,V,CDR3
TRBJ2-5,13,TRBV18,ASSQGLAGRETQY
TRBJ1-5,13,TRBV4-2,ASSQDSGWRQPQH
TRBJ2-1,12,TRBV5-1,ASTLAGGYNEQF
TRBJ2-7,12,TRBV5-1,ASSPRQGSGEQY
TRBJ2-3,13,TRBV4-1,ASSQSGWGTDTQY
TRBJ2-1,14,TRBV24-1,ATSEPTSGGAATQF
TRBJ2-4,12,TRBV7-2,ASSPTAFKNIQY
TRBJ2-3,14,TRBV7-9,ASSLGTSGSTDTQY
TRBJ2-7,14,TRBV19,ASSRASGPYSYEQY
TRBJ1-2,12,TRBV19,ASRVERDQGGYT
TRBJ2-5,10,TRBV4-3,ASSQDLETQY
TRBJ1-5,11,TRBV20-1,SASGGGEQPQH
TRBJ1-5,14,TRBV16,ASSQSRRGVQQPQH
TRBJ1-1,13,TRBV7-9,ASSLARQMNTEAF
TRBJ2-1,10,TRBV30,AWSPRGEEQF
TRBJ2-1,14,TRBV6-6,ASRFPGHLPDNEQF
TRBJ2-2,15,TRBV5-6,ASTLLGGVSNTGELF
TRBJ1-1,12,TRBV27,ASLPRAGRLEAF
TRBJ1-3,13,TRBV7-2,ASSLGSQTGNTIY
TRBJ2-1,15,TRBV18,ASSPRDRGASYNEQF
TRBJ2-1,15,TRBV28,ASRRGGLMGVTDEQF
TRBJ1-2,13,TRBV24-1,ATSDPGTGNYGYT
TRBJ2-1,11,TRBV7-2,ASSLATGNEQF
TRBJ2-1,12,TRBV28,ASSPLVGYNEQF
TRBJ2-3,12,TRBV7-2,ASSLGPGGDTQY
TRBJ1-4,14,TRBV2,ASSGQGVAVGEKLF
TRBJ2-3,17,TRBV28,ASNSPGTGGATSTDTQY
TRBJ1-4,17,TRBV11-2,ASSPNRAGTGDRIEKLF
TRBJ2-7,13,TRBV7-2,ASSLASGGTYEQY
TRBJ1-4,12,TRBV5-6,ASSYRDSNEKLF
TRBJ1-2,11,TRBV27,ASSLEGVHGYT
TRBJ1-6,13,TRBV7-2,ASSLVPGMGSPLH
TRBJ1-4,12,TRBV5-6,ASSLDRIDEKLF
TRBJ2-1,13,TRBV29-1,SAWGTGRSYNEQF
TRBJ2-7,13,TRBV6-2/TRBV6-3,ASSFTAGMSYEQY
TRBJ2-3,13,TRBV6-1,ASSDPWGSTDTQY
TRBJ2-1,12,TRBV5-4,ASSLVGTYNEQF
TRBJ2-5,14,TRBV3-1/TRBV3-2,ASSLGLAGGQETQY
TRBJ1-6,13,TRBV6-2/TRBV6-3,ASSRTGKGNSPLH
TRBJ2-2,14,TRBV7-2,ASSLNGQKNTGELF
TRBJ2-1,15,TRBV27,ASSPEPTRGSYNEQF
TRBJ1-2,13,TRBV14,ASSQGAGPIYGYT
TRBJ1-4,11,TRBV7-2,ASRRGGNEKLF
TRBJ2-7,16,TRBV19,ASSIRAPLAGGSYEQY
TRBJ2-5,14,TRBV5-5,ASSLGGGPRGETQY
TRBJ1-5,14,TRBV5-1,ASTQDSLSPNQPQH
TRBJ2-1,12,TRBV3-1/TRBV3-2,ASSQGGPFYEQF
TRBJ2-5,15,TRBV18,ASSAGLVWKRMETQY
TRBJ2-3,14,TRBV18,ASSPQGQGGTDTQY
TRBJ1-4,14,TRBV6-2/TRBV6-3,ASSYRQGAHNEKLF
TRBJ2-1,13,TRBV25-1,ASSDGGVIYNEQF
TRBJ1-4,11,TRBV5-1,ASSLQGGEKLF
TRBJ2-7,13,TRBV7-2,ASSLVGTGPYEQY
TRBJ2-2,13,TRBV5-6,ASSFGTGRTGELF
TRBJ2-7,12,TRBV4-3,ASSPGLGSYEQY
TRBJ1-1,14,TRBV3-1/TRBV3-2,ASSLGTGGGTTEAF
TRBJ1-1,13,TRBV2,ASKDRRAVGTEAF
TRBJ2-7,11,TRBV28,ASSSSGAYEQY
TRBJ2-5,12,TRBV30,AWSVGRGAVTQY